A selection of T cell receptor beta chains follows, all from one sample in a study of tumor and adjacent non-tumor tissue in lung cancer. TCRdb recomputed calls from the multiplex PCR reads with MiXCR, one row per CDR3 protein. The sample has approximately 120,000 distinct CDR3 sequences, 66% seen once. The sequenced material came from lung tumor tissue. The receptors originated from a man aged 30 to 45 with non-small cell lung cancer. Both conserved end residues are part of each CDR3. The D gene is left open where the match is weak. A clone size is listed for some rows: how often the clone was seen (once, few, many), or a class if it is expanded.

v_gene: TRBV11-2
abundance: .
d_gene: .
j_gene: TRBJ1-4
len: 13
CDR3nt: TGTGGCGGCAGCTACCCGGGTAATGAAAAACTGTTTTTT
CDR3aa: CGGSYPGNEKLFF

v_gene: TRBV29-1
abundance: .
d_gene: .
j_gene: TRBJ2-1
len: 16
CDR3nt: TGCAGCGTAGTGAGATCGGATTGGAGCTCCTGCAATGAGCAGTTCTTC
CDR3aa: CSVVRSDWSSCNEQFF

v_gene: TRBV11-2
abundance: .
d_gene: TRBD1
j_gene: TRBJ2-7
len: 15
CDR3nt: TGTGCCAGCAGCTTAGCCGGGACAGGGGACTACGAGCAGTACTTC
CDR3aa: CASSLAGTGDYEQYF

v_gene: TRBV11-3
abundance: .
d_gene: TRBD1
j_gene: TRBJ2-7
len: 14
CDR3nt: TGTGCCAGCAGCCCGACGACAGGGGGGTACGAACAGTGCTTC
CDR3aa: CASSPTTGGYEQCF

v_gene: TRBV4-1
abundance: few
d_gene: TRBD2
j_gene: TRBJ2-6
len: 19
CDR3nt: TGCGCCAGCAGCCGACCGACTAGCGGGCCCTTTCCTGGGGCCAACGTCCTGACTTTC
CDR3aa: CASSRPTSGPFPGANVLTF

v_gene: TRBV24-1
abundance: .
d_gene: .
j_gene: TRBJ1-5
len: 15
CDR3nt: TGTGCCACCAGTGAGGCGGGGGAGGGAGGTCGGCCCCAGCATTTT
CDR3aa: CATSEAGEGGRPQHF

v_gene: TRBV20-1
abundance: many
d_gene: TRBD2
j_gene: TRBJ2-1
len: 12
CDR3nt: TGCAGCCTTAGCGGGAACGACAATGAGCAGTTCTTC
CDR3aa: CSLSGNDNEQFF

v_gene: TRBV5-4
abundance: few
d_gene: TRBD1
j_gene: TRBJ1-2
len: 15
CDR3nt: TGTGCCAGCAGCTTGGATGTGACAGGGGCCGACGGCTACACCTTC
CDR3aa: CASSLDVTGADGYTF

v_gene: TRBV20-1
abundance: .
d_gene: .
j_gene: TRBJ1-3
len: 12
CDR3nt: TGCAGTGCTGTGAGCTCTGTAGACACCATATATTTT
CDR3aa: CSAVSSVDTIYF

v_gene: TRBV12-3/TRBV12-4
abundance: many
d_gene: .
j_gene: TRBJ2-6
len: 15
CDR3nt: TGTGCCAGCACCTTGGCAGGGGCTGGGGCCAACGTCCTGACTTTC
CDR3aa: CASTLAGAGANVLTF

v_gene: TRBV12-3/TRBV12-4
abundance: once
d_gene: .
j_gene: TRBJ1-2
len: 14
CDR3nt: TGTGCCAGCGAACAATCGGGCCGGGGAGCTGGCTACACCTTC
CDR3aa: CASEQSGRGAGYTF

v_gene: TRBV20-1
abundance: .
d_gene: TRBD2
j_gene: TRBJ2-1
len: 18
CDR3nt: TGCAGTGCCAGCACCGGACTAGCGGCAGGTACCCGCTACAATGAGCAGTTCTTC
CDR3aa: CSASTGLAAGTRYNEQFF

v_gene: TRBV4-2
abundance: .
d_gene: .
j_gene: TRBJ2-7
len: 17
CDR3nt: TGTGCCAGCAGCCAAGATCGGGACGGGGGTATTCCCTACGAGCAGTATTTC
CDR3aa: CASSQDRDGGIPYEQYF

v_gene: TRBV29-1
abundance: .
d_gene: .
j_gene: TRBJ2-4
len: 13
CDR3nt: TGCAGTGCCGTGACGAGCGACAAAAACAATCAGTACTTC
CDR3aa: CSAVTSDKNNQYF

v_gene: TRBV5-6
abundance: .
d_gene: .
j_gene: TRBJ2-3
len: 16
CDR3nt: TGTGCCAGCAGCTTGGTCGGTAGTTGGACCACAGATACGCAGTATTTT
CDR3aa: CASSLVGSWTTDTQYF

v_gene: TRBV11-3
abundance: .
d_gene: .
j_gene: TRBJ2-2
len: 14
CDR3nt: TGTGCCAACAGCTTGAAGGGGTACAGCGGGGAGCTGTTTTTT
CDR3aa: CANSLKGYSGELFF

v_gene: TRBV4-2
abundance: many
d_gene: .
j_gene: TRBJ2-3
len: 17
CDR3nt: TGTGCCAGCAGCCAAGATACCCGGGCGGAGCGGACAGATACGCAGTATTTT
CDR3aa: CASSQDTRAERTDTQYF

v_gene: TRBV11-1
abundance: .
d_gene: .
j_gene: TRBJ2-7
len: 12
CDR3nt: TGTGTCAGCTCCTTAGTTTCCCACGAGCAATACTTC
CDR3aa: CVSSLVSHEQYF

v_gene: TRBV5-6
abundance: .
d_gene: .
j_gene: TRBJ2-6
len: 15
CDR3nt: TGTGCCAGCAACCGCCGCGGGTCGGGGGCCAACGTCCTGACTTTC
CDR3aa: CASNRRGSGANVLTF

v_gene: TRBV4-2
abundance: once
d_gene: .
j_gene: TRBJ2-2
len: 17
CDR3nt: TGTGCCAGCAGCCAAGAACTAGTGGGGGTTAACACTGGGGAGCTGTTTTTT
CDR3aa: CASSQELVGVNTGELFF

v_gene: TRBV29-1
abundance: many
d_gene: TRBD1
j_gene: TRBJ2-1
len: 13
CDR3nt: TGCAGCGTTGTAGACAGGGGGCACAATGAGCAGTTCTTC
CDR3aa: CSVVDRGHNEQFF

v_gene: TRBV10-3
abundance: .
d_gene: TRBD2
j_gene: TRBJ2-3
len: 16
CDR3nt: TGTGCCATCAGCCCCAGTAGCGGGAGGGCCGGAGATACGCAGTATTTT
CDR3aa: CAISPSSGRAGDTQYF

v_gene: TRBV4-3
abundance: .
d_gene: TRBD2
j_gene: TRBJ2-7
len: 14
CDR3nt: TGCGCCAGCAGCCATCAAGCGGGGATCTACGAGCAGTACTTC
CDR3aa: CASSHQAGIYEQYF

v_gene: TRBV6-2/TRBV6-3
abundance: many
d_gene: .
j_gene: TRBJ1-1
len: 14
CDR3nt: TGTGCCAGCACCTTCCATCTTGGGACCACTGAAGCTTTCTTT
CDR3aa: CASTFHLGTTEAFF

v_gene: TRBV29-1
abundance: .
d_gene: .
j_gene: TRBJ2-2
len: 11
CDR3nt: TGCAGCGTTCGGGGCCCCGGGGAGCTATTTTTT
CDR3aa: CSVRGPGELFF

v_gene: TRBV7-8
abundance: few
d_gene: .
j_gene: TRBJ2-3
len: 15
CDR3nt: TGTGCCAGCAGCCGAGGAGGGGGCAGAGCAGATACGCAGTATTTT
CDR3aa: CASSRGGGRADTQYF

v_gene: TRBV20-1
abundance: .
d_gene: .
j_gene: TRBJ2-1
len: 14
CDR3nt: TGCAGTGCTAGAATGCCTGCCTCCTACAATGAGCAGTTCTTC
CDR3aa: CSARMPASYNEQFF

v_gene: TRBV4-1
abundance: .
d_gene: .
j_gene: TRBJ2-1
len: 16
CDR3nt: TGCGCCAGCAGCCGCCCGCGGGGGCTGAATTACAATGGGCAGTTCTTC
CDR3aa: CASSRPRGLNYNGQFF

v_gene: TRBV11-2
abundance: .
d_gene: .
j_gene: TRBJ2-1
len: 12
CDR3nt: TGTGCCAGCAGCCCCGAGACTCGTGAGCAGTTCTTC
CDR3aa: CASSPETREQFF

v_gene: TRBV4-1
abundance: .
d_gene: .
j_gene: TRBJ2-7
len: 16
CDR3nt: TGCGCCAGCAACCAAGACGAGATCGGCGGAACCTACGAGCAGTATTTC
CDR3aa: CASNQDEIGGTYEQYF

v_gene: TRBV6-6
abundance: .
d_gene: .
j_gene: TRBJ2-1
len: 16
CDR3nt: TGTGCCAGCAGTTACTATGGTGACAGCTCCTACAATGAGCATTTCTTC
CDR3aa: CASSYYGDSSYNEHFF

v_gene: TRBV7-9
abundance: .
d_gene: .
j_gene: TRBJ1-1
len: 13
CDR3nt: TGTGCCAGCAGCTTAGACTGGGGGGCAGAAGCTTTCTTT
CDR3aa: CASSLDWGAEAFF

v_gene: TRBV6-1
abundance: many
d_gene: .
j_gene: TRBJ2-7
len: 14
CDR3nt: TGTGCCAGCAGTGAAGGGGGTCAGCTCTACGAGCAGTACTTC
CDR3aa: CASSEGGQLYEQYF

v_gene: TRBV6-2/TRBV6-3
abundance: once
d_gene: .
j_gene: TRBJ2-2
len: 14
CDR3nt: TGTGCCAGCAGTTCGGGGACATTCACCGTGGAGCTGTTTTTT
CDR3aa: CASSSGTFTVELFF

v_gene: TRBV6-1
abundance: few
d_gene: .
j_gene: TRBJ2-7
len: 15
CDR3nt: TGTGCCAGCAGTGAAGTCATGCCGAGCTCCTACGAGCAGTACTTC
CDR3aa: CASSEVMPSSYEQYF

v_gene: TRBV6-6
abundance: .
d_gene: TRBD2
j_gene: TRBJ2-3
len: 18
CDR3nt: TGTGCCAGCAGTTACACCAGCGGGAGGTCGAGTAGCATGTATACGCAGTATTTT
CDR3aa: CASSYTSGRSSSMYTQYF

v_gene: TRBV5-6
abundance: once
d_gene: .
j_gene: TRBJ1-5
len: 14
CDR3nt: TGTGCCAGCAGCCTCGGCCTTTTCAATCAACCCCATCATTTT
CDR3aa: CASSLGLFNQPHHF

v_gene: TRBV18
abundance: .
d_gene: .
j_gene: TRBJ1-1
len: 14
CDR3nt: TGTGCCAGCTCACCAAACCTCCTGAACACTGAAGCTTTCTTT
CDR3aa: CASSPNLLNTEAFF

v_gene: TRBV6-2/TRBV6-3
abundance: .
d_gene: .
j_gene: TRBJ1-6
len: 15
CDR3nt: TGTGTCAGCAGTTCTAGACAGGTGGGAAATTCACCCCTCCACTTT
CDR3aa: CVSSSRQVGNSPLHF

v_gene: TRBV20-1
abundance: .
d_gene: .
j_gene: TRBJ2-1
len: 15
CDR3nt: TGCAGTGCTAGAAATCTGGCGGGATCTTCGAATGAGCAGTTATTC
CDR3aa: CSARNLAGSSNEQLF

v_gene: TRBV30
abundance: .
d_gene: .
j_gene: TRBJ1-2
len: 12
CDR3nt: TGTGCCTGTGTGACCACTGATTATGGCTACACCTTC
CDR3aa: CACVTTDYGYTF

v_gene: TRBV12-3/TRBV12-4
abundance: .
d_gene: TRBD1
j_gene: TRBJ1-2
len: 11
CDR3nt: TGTGACAACAGTAGAGGGACAGACTACACCTTC
CDR3aa: CDNSRGTDYTF

v_gene: TRBV4-1
abundance: many
d_gene: .
j_gene: TRBJ2-4
len: 17
CDR3nt: TGCGCCAGCAGCCAAGAAGGGACCGGGACACCTAAAAACATTCAGTACTTC
CDR3aa: CASSQEGTGTPKNIQYF

v_gene: TRBV12-3/TRBV12-4
abundance: .
d_gene: .
j_gene: TRBJ1-1
len: 12
CDR3nt: TGTGCCACCAGTCGGACTTTCATTGAAGCTTTCTTT
CDR3aa: CATSRTFIEAFF

v_gene: TRBV20-1
abundance: .
d_gene: TRBD1
j_gene: TRBJ1-2
len: 13
CDR3nt: TGCAGTCCTAGGGACAGGGTCGGTCTTGGCTATACCTTC
CDR3aa: CSPRDRVGLGYTF

v_gene: TRBV12-3/TRBV12-4
abundance: .
d_gene: .
j_gene: TRBJ1-4
len: 15
CDR3nt: TGTGCCAGCAGCCCGAGGGGCTTTACTAATGAAAAACTGCTTTTT
CDR3aa: CASSPRGFTNEKLLF

v_gene: TRBV12-3/TRBV12-4
abundance: .
d_gene: TRBD2
j_gene: TRBJ2-1
len: 14
CDR3nt: TGTGCCAGCAACCTGGGGGGGACCTACAATGAGCAGTTCTTC
CDR3aa: CASNLGGTYNEQFF

v_gene: TRBV20-1
abundance: .
d_gene: .
j_gene: TRBJ1-4
len: 15
CDR3nt: TGCAGTGCTAGAACGGGGCGAAAAACTAATGAAAAACTGTTTTTT
CDR3aa: CSARTGRKTNEKLFF